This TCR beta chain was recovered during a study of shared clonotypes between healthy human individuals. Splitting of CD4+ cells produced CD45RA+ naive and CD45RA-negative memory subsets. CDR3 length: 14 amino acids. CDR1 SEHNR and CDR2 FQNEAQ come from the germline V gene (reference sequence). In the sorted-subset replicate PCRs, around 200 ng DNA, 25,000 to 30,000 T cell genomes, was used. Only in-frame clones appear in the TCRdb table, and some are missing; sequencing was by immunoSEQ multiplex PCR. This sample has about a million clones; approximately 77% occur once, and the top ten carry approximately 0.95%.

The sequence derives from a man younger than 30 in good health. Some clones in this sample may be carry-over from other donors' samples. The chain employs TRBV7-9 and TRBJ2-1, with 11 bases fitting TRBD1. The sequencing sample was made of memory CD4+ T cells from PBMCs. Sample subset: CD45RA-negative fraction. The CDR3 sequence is CVASGTGGNHEQFF. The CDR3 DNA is TGTGTCGCGTCCGGGACAGGGGGAAATCATGAGCAGTTCTTC.